This T cell receptor (beta chain) was captured by sequencing in a study of CD8 T cells in Susac syndrome. Findings and limits, study-wide: It was acknowledged in the study that the number of individuals who were included in its TCR sequencing and HLA analysis was relatively small.

Comment on this clonotype: Its antigen is undetermined.

About 0.5 to 1 ug RNA was reverse transcribed with random hexamers. TCRdb re-called the immunoSEQ multiplex PCR reads through MiXCR, storing one row per CDR3 protein. The sample yields around 180,000 distinct CDR3 sequences, 80% to 95% seen once. TCR beta sequencing covered blood CD8+ and CD4+ T cells. The multiple sclerosis controls, all treatment-naive patients, had relapsing-remitting disease that was stable or active. TEMRA cells were FACS-enriched, with CD8+ and CD4+ T cells isolated negatively. The CDR3 runs 12 residues. Per the germline V gene, CDR1 is DFQATT and CDR2 is SNEGSKA (reference sequence). The V and J ends lost 7 bases and 8 bases respectively, with 15 bases between them.

Sequencing input: CD4+ T cells from PBMCs. The origin of this receptor is a human donor with multiple sclerosis. The J gene is TRBJ2-1, the V gene TRBV20-1; a weak D match, TRBD2 (6 bases). The CDR3 sequence is CSVGRRTYEQFF. CDR3 in DNA: TGCAGTGTAGGGAGGAGGACGTATGAGCAGTTCTTC.